Following are 32 T cell receptor beta chains from one sample sequenced in a study of blood T cells in healthy people across ages. Primed by a sample-barcoded 5' primer and a J-beta primer mix, a second PCR proceeded for roughly 7 to 11 cycles. TCRdb processed the 5' RACE reads anew with MiXCR; each CDR3 protein has one entry. The data contain fewer than 950,000 distinct CDR3 sequences, about 48% of them singletons. Specimen: blood. The origin of the receptors is a man older than 75 in good health.

This chain connects TRBV11-3 to TRBJ2-3; possibly TRBD2 for D (6 bases). This CDR3 is 16 amino acids long. Between the trimmed V and J ends, which lost 2 bases and 14 bases, there was a span of 26 bases. Germline CDR1 and CDR2: SGHNT and YENEEA. The DNA of the CDR3 is TGTGCCAGCAGCTTACCGGGAGAGGGTAGGCACAGATACGCGTATTTT. It codes for CASSLPGEGRHRYAYF.

CDR3: CASSLGGLGRNQPQHF. In DNA, the CDR3 is TGTGCCAGCAGCTTAGGAGGTCTCGGACGGAATCAGCCCCAGCATTTT. The chain joins TRBV7-8 to TRBJ1-5; D call uncertain. The CDR3 spans 16 residues. V was trimmed by 1 base and J by 4 bases, leaving 14 bases between them. Germline CDR1 SGHVS, CDR2 FQNEAQ.

This chain joins TRBV27 and TRBJ2-1, with 11 bases lining up with TRBD2. The germline V gene has CDR1 MNHEY and CDR2 SMNVEV (reference sequence). V was clipped by 7 bases and J by 0 bases; unmatched bases: 11. CDR3 length: 18 residues. In DNA, the CDR3 is TGTGCCAGCACCCCGTCGGTTAGCGGGAGGGCCTCCTACAATGAGCAGTTCTTC. Translation: CASTPSVSGRASYNEQFF.

This clonotype was picked up one time. J is TRBJ2-5 and V is TRBV9, with TRBD2 identical over 11 bases. Germline trimming cut 3 bases from V and 11 bases from J; bases unmatched to any gene: 12. The CDR3 runs to 15 residues. Germline-derived CDR1 and CDR2 are SGDLS and YYNGEE. Here the CDR3 reads CASSEGILAGDRQYF. The CDR3 bases are TGTGCCAGCAGCGAGGGGATACTAGCGGGGGATAGGCAGTACTTC.

The chain carries TRBV11-3 and TRBJ2-1; tentatively, D is TRBD2 (6 bases). V was trimmed by 3 bases and J by 10 bases, leaving 13 bases between them. The CDR3 covers 13 residues. Germline V CDR1 and CDR2: SGHNT, YENEEA. The CDR3 region has the DNA TGTGCCAGCAGCTTCAGGAGGGCCGGGGAGCAGTTCTTC. Its protein product is CASSFRRAGEQFF.

The J gene is TRBJ1-1, the V gene TRBV16, with no clear D. CDR1 is KGHSY, CDR2 FQNENV, per germline. This CDR3 has 15 amino acids. V gave up 1 base and J gave up 3 bases, with 12 bases separating them. The CDR3 coding sequence is TGTGCCAGCAGCCAATTAATGAACAGACACACTGAAGCTTTCTTT. It codes for CASSQLMNRHTEAFF.

This clonotype appeared a few times. The chain carries TRBV27 and TRBJ2-3; 10 bases line up with TRBD1. With V trimmed by 2 bases and J by 4 bases, 6 bases remained unmatched. The germline CDR1 and CDR2 sequences are MNHEY and SMNVEV (reference sequence). The CDR3 totals 16 residues. The CDR3 nucleotides are TGTGCCAGCAGTTTAATCGACAGGGGGCTGGCAGATACGCAGTATTTT. Translation gives CASSLIDRGLADTQYF.

J is TRBJ2-1 and V is TRBV29-1; TRBD2 aligns across 7 bases. Germline assignment: CDR1 SQVTM and CDR2 ANQGSEA. V lost 6 bases and J lost 8; bases outside the gene matches: 13. CDR3 length equals 14 residues. The CDR3, as DNA: TGCAGCGTCGACCTGTGGGGAGGGCCCTATGAGCAGTTCTTC. Its protein is CSVDLWGGPYEQFF.

The chain joins TRBV6-1 to TRBJ2-1; D is unresolved. CDR1 and CDR2 from the germline V gene are MNHNS and SASEGT. The CDR3 consists of 13 residues. V was pared by 1 base and J by 8 bases, with 9 bases between. The CDR3 sequence: CASSEVPPDEQFF. As DNA, the CDR3 is TGTGCCAGCAGTGAAGTCCCCCCGGATGAGCAGTTCTTC.

This chain uses TRBV5-1 with TRBJ1-5; TRBD1 is a possible D gene (5 bases). This CDR3 comprises 15 residues. The germline V gene encodes CDR1 SGHRS and CDR2 YFSETQ. V was pared by 4 bases and J by 3 bases, with 14 bases between. CDR3 nucleotides: TGCGCCAGCAGCCTAACAGGTACAGTCAATCAGCCCCAGCATTTT. This translates into CASSLTGTVNQPQHF. Combining the CDR3 with reference TRBV5-1 and TRBJ1-5 gives the whole variable domain KAGVTQTPRYLIKTRGQQVTLSCSPISGHRSVSWYQQTPGQGLQFLFEYFSETQRNKGNFPGRFSGRQFSNSRSEMNVSTLELGDSALYLCASSLTGTVNQPQHFGDGTRLSIL.

The chain combines TRBV27 with TRBJ1-4, with 9 bases fitting TRBD1. V gave up 5 bases and J gave up 7 bases; unmatched junction bases: 8. The CDR3 extends over 15 amino acids. CDR1 and CDR2 from the germline V gene are MNHEY and SMNVEV (reference sequence). The CDR3 DNA reads as TGTGCCAGCAGTCTCAACAGGGGGCGGGGTGAAAAACTGTTTTTT. This codes for CASSLNRGRGEKLFF.

The rearrangement uses TRBV18 and TRBJ1-4; D is uncertain. This CDR3 spans 15 amino acids. Germline V gives CDR1 KGHSH, CDR2 LQKENI. With 0 bases removed from V and 4 bases from J, the gap between germline ends came to 9 bases. CDR3 in amino acids: CASSPPTAYNEKLFF. The DNA for the CDR3 is TGTGCCAGCTCACCACCAACGGCGTATAATGAAAAACTGTTTTTT.

The sample holds a few counts of this clonotype. The chain uses TRBV24-1 and TRBJ1-5, with 7 bases matching TRBD1. The germline gives CDR1 KGHDR, CDR2 SFDVKD. V shed 3 bases, J shed 4 bases, and the junction held 2 bases outside the gene matches. This CDR3 comprises 14 residues. As DNA, the CDR3 is TGTGCCACCAGTGATGGCAGGGGGAATCAGCCCCAGCATTTT. As protein: CATSDGRGNQPQHF.

This chain uses TRBV2 with TRBJ2-4; 7 bases agree with TRBD2. Germline CDR1 and CDR2: SNHLY and FYNNEI. This CDR3 is 13 amino acids long. The V and J ends lost 0 bases and 13 bases, in that order; junction bases with no gene match: 6. The CDR3 coding sequence is TGTGCCAGCAGTGAAGCGCGGGGGTATAGGCAGTACTTC. It specifies CASSEARGYRQYF.

This clonotype was seen a single time. The genes are TRBV12-3 or TRBV12-4 and TRBJ1-2, with 7 bases lining up with TRBD1. This CDR3 is 16 amino acids long. With V trimmed by 6 bases and J by 1 base, 11 bases remained unmatched. CDR3 in amino acids: CASSPTGIGYNYGYTF. The CDR3 DNA sequence: TGTGCCAGCAGCCCGACAGGGATCGGGTATAACTATGGCTACACCTTC.

This clonotype was detected many times. The V gene is TRBV24-1, the J gene TRBJ2-1, with TRBD1 matching 8 bases. The junction had 3 bases not matched to a gene; V was cut back by 6 bases and J by 6 bases. Germline V CDR1 and CDR2: KGHDR, SFDVKD. The CDR3 loop spans 13 amino acids. The CDR3 is CATSSDRVNEQFF. CDR3 DNA sequence: TGTGCCACCAGTTCGGACAGGGTCAATGAGCAGTTCTTC.

This clonotype was recorded a few times. This sequence joins TRBV13 and TRBJ2-3; 10 positions match TRBD2. Trimming at V came to 5 bases and at J to 4 bases, leaving 9 bases not matched to a gene. The CDR3 is 16 residues long. Germline lookup yields CDR1 PRHDT and CDR2 FYEKMQ (reference sequence). Here the CDR3 DNA reads TGTGCCAGCAGCGTTAAAAGCGGGAGGGCCTCAGATACGCAGTATTTT. This codes for CASSVKSGRASDTQYF.

V and J are TRBV5-6 and TRBJ2-1; 13 positions agree with TRBD2. CDR1 is SGHDT, CDR2 YYEEEE, per germline. The CDR3 covers 18 residues. With V trimmed by 5 bases and J by 7 bases, 15 bases remained unmatched. CDR3 protein: CASSYGTSGDRVGNEQFF. CDR3 sequence (DNA): TGTGCCAGCAGTTATGGGACTAGCGGGGACAGGGTTGGGAATGAGCAGTTCTTC.

This clonotype has only a few counts. V and J are TRBV20-1 and TRBJ2-3, with 12 bases lining up with TRBD1. In germline, CDR1 is DFQATT, CDR2 SNEGSKA (reference sequence). Trimming cost V 0 bases and J 14 bases; bases outside gene matches: 9. The CDR3 consists of 14 residues. Here the CDR3 DNA reads TGCAGTGCTAGAGACGGGACAGGGGGCGATTACGCGTATTTT. The encoded protein is CSARDGTGGDYAYF.

This clonotype has just a few counts. The chain employs TRBV2 and TRBJ2-5; maybe TRBD1 (6 bases). Gene TRBJ2-7 matches the end of the DNA better, so the J call may be wrong. Germline V gives CDR1 SNHLY, CDR2 FYNNEI. The CDR3 totals 13 residues. CDR3 sequence (DNA): TGTGCCAGCGACCGGACAGTAGTCGACGAGCAGTACTTC. It codes for CASDRTVVDEQYF.

The chain combines TRBV20-1 with TRBJ1-6; no clear D. The CDR3 runs 8 residues. Looked up from germline, CDR1 is DFQATT and CDR2 is SNEGSKA (reference sequence). CDR3 sequence (DNA): TGCAGCGCTTCACCCCTCCACTTT. Translating it yields CSASPLHF.

J is TRBJ2-7 and V is TRBV25-1; no definite D call. Trimming shortened V by 4 bases and J by 3 bases, and 10 bases separated the two germline ends. The V gene's germline CDR1 is MGHDK and CDR2 SYGVNS. This CDR3 contains 13 residues. DNA of the CDR3: TGTGCCAGCAGTGGGGCTAACGACTACGAGCAGTACTTC. Residues: CASSGANDYEQYF.

J is TRBJ2-7 and V is TRBV2; D ambiguous. Germline V gene lookup returns CDR1 SNHLY and CDR2 FYNNEI. This CDR3 comprises 13 residues. The germline V and J ends were trimmed by 3 bases and 7 bases, with 13 bases remaining between them. The CDR3 DNA reads TGTGCCAGCAGTGAGCGGCCAGCTGTAGAGCAGTACTTC. Protein sequence: CASSERPAVEQYF.

This clonotype was seen many times. In DNA, the CDR3 is TGCAGCGGAGAAGGAGGGAAGAATGAGCAGTTCTTC. Its protein product is CSGEGGKNEQFF. This chain joins TRBV20-1 and TRBJ2-1, with a tentative D call TRBD2 (6 bases). Germline V CDR1 and CDR2: DFQATT, SNEGSKA (reference sequence). The CDR3 sequence is 12 residues long.

The chain employs TRBV7-8 and TRBJ2-5; D gene unclear. CDR1 is SGHVS, CDR2 FQNEAQ, per germline. V was pared by 5 bases and J by 2 bases, with 12 bases between. This CDR3 has 14 amino acids. The CDR3 reads CASSISSIQETQYF. Here the CDR3 DNA reads TGTGCCAGCAGCATATCCAGTATACAAGAGACCCAGTACTTC.

A few counts support this clonotype. The rearrangement links TRBV7-6 to TRBJ1-2; tentatively, D is TRBD1 (6 bases). Germline V CDR1 and CDR2: SGHVS, FNYEAQ. The ends were cut back, 4 bases at V and 3 bases at J, with 18 bases in the middle. The CDR3 length is 16 residues. The CDR3 region has the DNA TGTGCCAGCAGCTCGATTAGGGGGGGTTTTGACTATGGCTACACCTTC. Translating gives CASSSIRGGFDYGYTF. The whole variable domain, filled in from reference TRBV7-6 and TRBJ1-2, reads GAGVSQSPRYKVTKRGQDVALRCDPISGHVSLYWYRQALGQGPEFLTYFNYEAQQDKSGLPNDRFSAERPEGSISTLTIQRTEQRDSAMYRCASSSIRGGFDYGYTFGSGTRLTVV.

The chain couples TRBV24-1 to TRBJ2-1; D is perhaps TRBD1 or TRBD2 (5 bases each). The CDR3 covers 16 residues. CDR1 and CDR2 (germline): KGHDR, SFDVKD. The V gene lost 2 bases and the J gene lost 6 bases, with 16 bases spanning the gap. The CDR3, as DNA: TGTGCCACCAGTGATTCGGGACGAGCGGTTTTCAATGAGCAGTTCTTC. Its translation: CATSDSGRAVFNEQFF.

The chain is built from TRBV12-3 or TRBV12-4 and TRBJ2-1; D possibly corresponds to TRBD1 (5 bases). This CDR3 region has 12 residues. V lost 8 bases and J 3 bases, leaving 8 bases between the germline ends. CDR3 nucleotides: TGTGCCAGCCGACAGCTCTACAATGAGCAGTTCTTC. This sequence encodes CASRQLYNEQFF.

J is TRBJ2-1 and V is TRBV20-1; D might be TRBD1 (5 bases). The assigned J gene may be wrong: the sequence end matches TRBJ2-7 better. Germline CDR1 and CDR2: DFQATT and SNEGSKA (reference sequence). CDR3 length equals 12 residues. CDR3 nucleotide sequence: TGCAGTGCTAGACAGGGTTACAATGAGCAGTACTTC. It encodes CSARQGYNEQYF.

The sample holds a few counts of this clonotype. The V and J genes are TRBV6-6 and TRBJ2-7, with 7 bases fitting TRBD2. The CDR3 is 14 residues long. V lost 6 bases and J lost 7; bases outside the gene matches: 12. Germline V gives CDR1 MNHNY, CDR2 SVGAGI (reference sequence). CDR3 DNA sequence: TGTGCCAGCAGGTCACCGCATAGGGGAGGGGAGCAGTACTTC. Protein product: CASRSPHRGGEQYF.

There are a few counts of this clonotype. The gene calls are TRBV28 and TRBJ2-5; D gene unclear. The end of the DNA aligns better with TRBJ2-7, so the J call may be wrong. The CDR3 covers 11 residues. CDR1 and CDR2 (germline): MDHEN, SYDVKM. The CDR3 here is CASIGRNEQYF. The CDR3 nucleotides read TGTGCCAGCATTGGCAGGAACGAGCAGTACTTC.

The chain recombines TRBV5-6 with TRBJ2-4; 7 positions agree with TRBD2. CDR1 SGHDT and CDR2 YYEEEE come from the germline V gene. This CDR3 region has 14 residues. V dropped 1 base and J dropped 13; count of bases not matched to a gene: 11. DNA of the CDR3: TGTGCCAGCAGCTTGTTGGGAGGGCCGAGGGAGCAGTACTTC. Translating gives CASSLLGGPREQYF.